This T cell receptor beta chain was retrieved from a study of cytomegalovirus exposure and HLA in healthy donors. Study results and caveats: A missense variant in DCLRE1C was later tied to TCR beta V- and J-gene trimming.

The CDR3 covers 14 residues. CDR1 SQVTM and CDR2 ANQGSEA come from the germline V gene. The V end was cut by 4 bases, the J end by 4 bases, with 11 bases between. Despite likely unrecorded immune exposures, the donors were nominally healthy at the time of sampling. PCR used 60 Vbeta primers and 13 Jbeta primers. Method: immunoSEQ multiplex PCR; TCRdb's copy keeps in-frame clones and lacks some. The sample yields 200,000 to 250,000 clones, approximately 80% seen once. A word on this clone: The antigen is not known.

The chain combines TRBV29-1 with TRBJ2-6; tentatively, D is TRBD2 (5 bases). The clonotype comes from a boy between 2 and 10 years old in good health and CMV-seronegative. Sequenced: PBMCs. The CDR3 coding sequence is TGCAGCGTTGCAGAGGGCTCCGGGGCCAACGTCCTGACTTTC. Protein: CSVAEGSGANVLTF. The full variable domain, with the rest looked up from reference TRBV29-1 and TRBJ2-6, is SAVISQKPSRDICQRGTSLTIQCQVDSQVTMMFWYRQQPGQSLTLIATANQGSEATYESGFVIDKFPISRPNLTFSTLTVSNMSPEDSSIYLCSVAEGSGANVLTFGAGSRLTVL.